Shown below are 27 T cell receptor beta chains from a single sample sequenced in a study of Tregs in tolerant kidney transplant recipients (dated by TCRdb to about 2019). The sample's time point label, in plain terms: blood sample drawn before combined kidney and bone marrow transplant. The library came from the immunoSEQ multiplex PCR assay. TCRdb stores this immuneACCESS table with in-frame sequences only. Part of the clones is absent; in the studies checked, under half of the shortfall reflects unresolved V genes, and no reason is known for the rest. In this sample the table shows about 64,000 clones, approximately 98% of which occur a single time. The ten top clones hold around 0.34% of the sample. Sample: Tregs from blood, taken before the transplant. The receptors shown here come from a human donor who received a combined kidney and bone marrow transplant.

The rearrangement joins TRBV5-1 to TRBJ2-2, with D tentatively TRBD2 (5 bases). V was clipped by 7 bases and J by 4 bases, with 14 bases between them. The germline CDR1 and CDR2 sequences are SGHRS and YFSETQ. This CDR3 spans 14 amino acids. The CDR3 protein is CASFRGSGTGELFF. Here the CDR3 DNA reads TGCGCCAGCTTTAGAGGGTCGGGCACCGGGGAGCTGTTTTTT.

The CDR3 DNA reads as TGTGCCAGCAGCCTCCTGACTAGCGGGGGACAAGAGACCCAGTACTTC. The encoded protein is CASSLLTSGGQETQYF. The rearrangement uses TRBV7-8 and TRBJ2-5; 12 nucleotides align to TRBD2. The length of the CDR3 is 16 residues. V lost 5 bases, J lost 2 bases, and 6 bases stayed unmatched. Germline loops: CDR1 SGHVS, CDR2 FQNEAQ. The full variable domain, completed using reference TRBV7-8 and TRBJ2-5, is GAGVSQSPRYKVAKRGQDVALRCDPISGHVSLFWYQQALGQGPEFLTYFQNEAQLDKSGLPSDRFFAERPEGSVSTLKIQRTQQEDSAVYLCASSLLTSGGQETQYFGPGTRLLVL.

The rearrangement links TRBV6-1 to TRBJ1-2; 8 bases match TRBD1. This CDR3 is built from 14 residues. Germline CDR1 is MNHNS and CDR2 is SASEGT. After removal of 6 bases from V and 3 bases from J, the junction contained 6 bases not matched to a gene. CDR3 in amino acids: CASRFTGGHYGYTF. For the CDR3, the DNA is TGTGCCAGCAGATTTACAGGGGGGCACTATGGCTACACCTTC.

The rearrangement links TRBV6-1 to TRBJ2-7; 11 bases agree with TRBD2. Germline V CDR1 and CDR2: MNHNS, SASEGT. The CDR3 has 13 amino acids. V trimming: 4 bases; J trimming: 5 bases; junction bases outside the gene matches: 1. The CDR3 region is CASSVLAGDEQYF. The CDR3 DNA reads TGTGCCAGCAGTGTACTAGCGGGGGACGAGCAGTACTTC.

The chain has TRBV18 and TRBJ1-3, with a weak D call TRBD1 (6 bases). Trimming took off 1 base at V and 3 bases at J, with 22 bases between the two ends. Germline loops: CDR1 KGHSH, CDR2 LQKENI. This CDR3 has 19 residues. The CDR3 region is CASSPLAGLGASIGNTIYF. The CDR3 nucleotides are TGTGCCAGCTCACCACTGGCCGGGTTGGGGGCATCGATTGGAAACACCATATATTTT.

A note on this clone: The sample holds other DNA sequences that translate to the same CDR3. This chain uses TRBV5-4 with TRBJ2-3; 12 bases line up with TRBD2. CDR1 and CDR2 from the germline V gene are SGHNT and YYREEE (reference sequence). This CDR3 is 15 amino acids long. V trimming: 0 bases; J trimming: 4 bases; junction bases outside the gene matches: 0. CDR3 region: CASSLGLAGADTQYF. In nucleotides, the CDR3 is TGTGCCAGCAGCTTGGGACTAGCGGGAGCAGATACGCAGTATTTT.

V and J are TRBV30 and TRBJ2-3, with TRBD2 matching over 11 bases. Germline lookup yields CDR1 GTSNPN and CDR2 SVGIG (reference sequence). The length of the CDR3 is 14 residues. With 4 bases clipped from V and 6 bases from J, the junction kept 6 bases outside the gene matches. CDR3 protein: CAWTSGRISDTQYF. CDR3 in DNA: TGTGCCTGGACTAGCGGGAGGATTAGCGATACGCAGTATTTT. Based on the CDR3 plus reference TRBV30 and TRBJ2-3, the full variable domain is SQTIHQWPATLVQPVGSPLSLECTVEGTSNPNLYWYRQAAGRGLQLLFYSVGIGQISSEVPQNLSASRPQDRQFILSSKKLLLSDSGFYLCAWTSGRISDTQYFGPGTRLTVL.

V gene TRBV5-4 combines with J gene TRBJ2-1, with D possibly matching TRBD1 (5 bases). This CDR3 region has 14 residues. Germline V lookup: CDR1 SGHNT, CDR2 YYREEE (reference sequence). V was clipped by 5 bases and J by 4 bases, with 13 bases between them. In nucleotides, the CDR3 is TGTGCCAGCAGTTTCGACAGCCTTTACAATGAGCAGTTCTTC. Translating it yields CASSFDSLYNEQFF. Using reference TRBV5-4 and TRBJ2-1 for the parts outside the CDR3, the full variable domain is ETGVTQSPTHLIKTRGQQVTLRCSSQSGHNTVSWYQQALGQGPQFIFQYYREEENGRGNFPPRFSGLQFPNYSSELNVNALELDDSALYLCASSFDSLYNEQFFGPGTRLTVL.

The chain joins TRBV5-1 to TRBJ2-7; 8 positions match TRBD1. Germline-derived CDR1 and CDR2 are SGHRS and YFSETQ. The CDR3 spans 15 residues. V shed 4 bases, J shed 3 bases, and the junction held 9 bases outside the gene matches. Here the CDR3 DNA reads TGCGCCAGCAGCCCTCAGGCCGGACAGGGCTACGAGCAGTACTTC. It translates to CASSPQAGQGYEQYF.

The chain employs TRBV5-1 and TRBJ2-7; the match to TRBD2 covers 8 bases. V lost 0 bases to trimming and J lost 2 bases; unmatched junction nucleotides: 7. From germline, CDR1 is SGHRS and CDR2 YFSETQ. The CDR3 is 16 amino acids. The CDR3 nucleotides are TGCGCCAGCAGCTTGGCAGCGACTAGCGTAACCTACGAGCAGTACTTC. Its protein is CASSLAATSVTYEQYF.

V usage is TRBV15 and J usage is TRBJ2-7; 9 nucleotides agree with TRBD2. Per germline, CDR1 LNHNV and CDR2 YYDKDF (reference sequence). The trim removed 0 bases at V and 5 bases at J, leaving 8 bases unmatched. The CDR3 spans 16 residues. The CDR3 coding sequence is TGTGCCACCAGCAGAGATGTTCTAGCGGGATGGAACGAGCAGTACTTC. Residues: CATSRDVLAGWNEQYF.

The V call is TRBV5-4, the J call TRBJ1-3; 7 positions match TRBD1. This CDR3 region has 18 residues. Losses at the gene ends were 4 bases for V and 0 bases for J; bases not matched to a gene: 13. Germline lookup yields CDR1 SGHNT and CDR2 YYREEE (reference sequence). CDR3: CASSPRTGRFGSGNTIYF. CDR3 nucleotide sequence: TGTGCCAGCAGCCCGCGGACAGGTCGATTCGGCTCTGGAAACACCATATATTTT.

The chain is built from TRBV29-1 and TRBJ1-1; 7 bases line up with TRBD1. V lost 7 bases, J lost 5 bases, and 7 bases stayed unmatched. The germline gives CDR1 SQVTM, CDR2 ANQGSEA. This CDR3 is 12 amino acids long. The CDR3 DNA reads as TGCAGCGGGAACAGGGGAGAGACTGAAGCTTTCTTT. It translates to CSGNRGETEAFF.

The chain employs TRBV7-2 and TRBJ2-1; 8 bases agree with TRBD2. CDR1 is SGHTA and CDR2 is FQGNSA in the germline V gene. V was pared by 1 base and J by 3 bases, with 2 bases of the junction left unmatched. The CDR3 loop spans 15 amino acids. CDR3 bases: TGTGCCAGCAGCTTAGTTCGGGGGGGCTACAATGAGCAGTTCTTC. Translation: CASSLVRGGYNEQFF.

This chain links TRBV25-1 with TRBJ2-1, with 7 positions matching TRBD2. V lost 11 bases to trimming and J lost 2 bases; unmatched junction nucleotides: 9. This CDR3 region has 14 residues. Germline V gene sequence: CDR1 MGHDK, CDR2 SYGVNS. DNA for the CDR3: TGTGCCTCAGTGTGGCTAGCGGCCTACAATGAGCAGTTCTTC. It specifies CASVWLAAYNEQFF.

The V gene is TRBV11-1, the J gene TRBJ2-4; TRBD2 agrees at 7 bases. Germline lookup yields CDR1 SGHAT and CDR2 FQDESV (reference sequence). The CDR3 has 14 amino acids. V trimming: 6 bases; J trimming: 6 bases; junction bases outside the gene matches: 8. The CDR3 bases are TGTGCCAGCAGAGCCGGACTAGTCGGAAACATTCAGTACTTC. Protein product: CASRAGLVGNIQYF.

The chain uses TRBV7-8 and TRBJ1-5; D remains unclear. Trimming stripped 5 bases from V and 5 bases from J, with 16 bases between. The germline gives CDR1 SGHVS, CDR2 FQNEAQ. CDR3 length equals 15 residues. CDR3 amino acids: CASSPSGRAYQPQHF. CDR3 coding DNA: TGTGCCAGCAGCCCATCGGGGAGGGCCTATCAGCCCCAGCATTTT.

This clone was counted a few times. The chain combines TRBV2 with TRBJ1-6; weak D call: TRBD1 (6 bases). Germline assignment: CDR1 SNHLY and CDR2 FYNNEI. V was clipped by 6 bases and J by 8 bases, with 11 bases between them. The CDR3 loop spans 13 amino acids. The CDR3 loop reads CASRGQRYSPLHF. In DNA form, the CDR3 reads TGTGCCAGCAGAGGACAGCGATATTCACCCCTCCACTTT.

This clone was detected only once. This chain links TRBV2 with TRBJ2-3; D may be TRBD2 (5 bases). CDR3 size: 14 residues. V was shortened by 4 bases and J by 2 bases, with 10 bases between the two germline ends. Germline values: CDR1 SNHLY, CDR2 FYNNEI. CDR3 DNA: TGTGCCAGCAGTGGTAGCGCCAACACAGATACGCAGTATTTT. Protein product: CASSGSANTDTQYF. Using reference TRBV2 and TRBJ2-3 for the parts outside the CDR3, the full variable domain is EPEVTQTPSHQVTQMGQEVILRCVPISNHLYFYWYRQILGQKVEFLVSFYNNEISEKSEIFDDQFSVERPDGSNFTLKIRSTKLEDSAMYFCASSGSANTDTQYFGPGTRLTVL.

The chain couples TRBV4-1 to TRBJ2-6, with 7 bases lining up with TRBD1. CDR3 size: 15 residues. Germline V gene lookup returns CDR1 MGHRA and CDR2 YSYEKL. V lost 3 bases, J lost 1 base, and 0 bases stayed unmatched. The chain's CDR3 is CASSHRGSGANVLTF. The DNA for the CDR3 is TGCGCCAGCAGCCACAGGGGGTCTGGGGCCAACGTCCTGACTTTC.

V gene TRBV14 combines with J gene TRBJ2-1; 11 bases map to TRBD2. With 4 bases clipped from V and 3 bases from J, the junction kept 5 bases outside the gene matches. The CDR3 length is 16 residues. CDR1 SGHDN and CDR2 FVKESK come from the germline V gene. The CDR3 loop is CASSPLAGGIYNEQFF. The CDR3 nucleotides are TGTGCCAGCAGCCCCTTAGCGGGAGGGATCTACAATGAGCAGTTCTTC.

This clone has only one observation. This chain connects TRBV2 to TRBJ1-1, with D hard to call. With 6 bases removed from V and 1 base from J, the gap between germline ends came to 15 bases. The CDR3 extends over 15 amino acids. Germline V gives CDR1 SNHLY, CDR2 FYNNEI. CDR3: CASSPTILANTEAFF. DNA of the CDR3: TGTGCCAGCAGCCCCACCATCTTGGCGAACACTGAAGCTTTCTTT. Based on the CDR3 plus reference TRBV2 and TRBJ1-1, the full variable domain is EPEVTQTPSHQVTQMGQEVILRCVPISNHLYFYWYRQILGQKVEFLVSFYNNEISEKSEIFDDQFSVERPDGSNFTLKIRSTKLEDSAMYFCASSPTILANTEAFFGQGTRLTVV.

V usage is TRBV18 and J usage is TRBJ1-2; D is perhaps TRBD1 (5 bases). The germline CDR1 and CDR2 sequences are KGHSH and LQKENI. The CDR3 is made up of 14 amino acids. The V gene lost 2 bases and the J gene lost 0 bases, with 7 bases spanning the gap. The DNA of the CDR3 is TGTGCCAGCTCACCATCAGGGACTAACTATGGCTACACCTTC. Protein product: CASSPSGTNYGYTF.

The rearrangement links TRBV27 to TRBJ1-2; D is uncertain. Germline V lookup: CDR1 MNHEY, CDR2 SMNVEV (reference sequence). The V and J ends lost 4 bases and 2 bases respectively, with 14 bases between them. This CDR3 spans 15 amino acids. CDR3 DNA sequence: TGTGCCAGCAGTTATCCCACTGACATCAACTATGGCTACACCTTC. Residues: CASSYPTDINYGYTF.

The chain is built from TRBV7-9 and TRBJ2-3; TRBD1 matches 8 bases. Germline assignment: CDR1 SEHNR and CDR2 FQNEAQ (reference sequence). CDR3 size: 19 residues. The ends lost 5 bases at V and 0 bases at J; junction bases unmatched: 16. The CDR3 is CASSAWTGWTESSTDTQYF. The CDR3 DNA reads as TGTGCCAGCAGCGCCTGGACAGGGTGGACCGAATCTAGCACAGATACGCAGTATTTT. Based on the CDR3 plus reference TRBV7-9 and TRBJ2-3, the full variable domain is DTGVSQNPRHKITKRGQNVTFRCDPISEHNRLYWYRQTLGQGPEFLTYFQNEAQLEKSRLLSDRFSAERPKGSFSTLEIQRTEQGDSAMYLCASSAWTGWTESSTDTQYFGPGTRLTVL.

The chain has TRBV9 and TRBJ2-7; weak D call: TRBD2 (6 bases). The CDR3 covers 14 residues. V lost 3 bases and J lost 3, with 13 bases in between. Germline CDR1 and CDR2: SGDLS and YYNGEE. The DNA for the CDR3 is TGTGCCAGCAGCGCCTCCGGGAGATTCTACGAGCAGTACTTC. Its protein is CASSASGRFYEQYF.

This chain connects TRBV7-2 to TRBJ2-1; 12 bases agree with TRBD2. After removal of 3 bases from V and 5 bases from J, the junction contained 5 bases not matched to a gene. This CDR3 contains 16 residues. The germline V gene has CDR1 SGHTA and CDR2 FQGNSA. CDR3 bases: TGTGCCAGCAGCTTGAGACTAGCGGGAGTTCACAATGAGCAGTTCTTC. As protein: CASSLRLAGVHNEQFF.